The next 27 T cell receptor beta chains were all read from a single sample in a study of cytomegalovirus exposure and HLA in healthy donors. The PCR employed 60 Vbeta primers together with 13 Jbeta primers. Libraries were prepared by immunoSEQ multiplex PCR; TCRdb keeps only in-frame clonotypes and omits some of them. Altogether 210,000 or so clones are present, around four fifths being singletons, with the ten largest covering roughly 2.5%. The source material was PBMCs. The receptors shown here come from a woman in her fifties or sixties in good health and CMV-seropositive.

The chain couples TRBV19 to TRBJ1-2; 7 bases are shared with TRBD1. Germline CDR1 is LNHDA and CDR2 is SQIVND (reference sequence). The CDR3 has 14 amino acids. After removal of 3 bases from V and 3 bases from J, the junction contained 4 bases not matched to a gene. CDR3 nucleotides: TGTGCCAGTAGTATTCCGACAGGGCACTATGGCTACACCTTC. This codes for CASSIPTGHYGYTF. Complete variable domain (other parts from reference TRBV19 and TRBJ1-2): DGGITQSPKYLFRKEGQNVTLSCEQNLNHDAMYWYRQDPGQGLRLIYYSQIVNDFQKGDIAEGYSVSREKKESFPLTVTSAQKNPTAFYLCASSIPTGHYGYTFGSGTRLTVV.

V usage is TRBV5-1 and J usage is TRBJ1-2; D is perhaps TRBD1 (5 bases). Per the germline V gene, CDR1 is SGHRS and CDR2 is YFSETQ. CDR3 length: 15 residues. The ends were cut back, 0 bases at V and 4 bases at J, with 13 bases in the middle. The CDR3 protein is CASSLGDSQSYGYTF. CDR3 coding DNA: TGCGCCAGCAGCTTGGGGGACTCTCAATCCTATGGCTACACCTTC.

The CDR3 reads CASSELEVFSGNTIYF. The CDR3 DNA reads as TGTGCCAGCAGTGAACTTGAGGTTTTCTCTGGAAACACCATATATTTT. This chain links TRBV25-1 with TRBJ1-3; no clear D gene. The germline V and J ends were trimmed by 2 bases and 0 bases, with 11 bases remaining between them. This CDR3 contains 16 residues. Germline V gene lookup returns CDR1 MGHDK and CDR2 SYGVNS.

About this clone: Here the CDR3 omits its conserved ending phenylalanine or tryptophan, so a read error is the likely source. Written as DNA, the CDR3 is TGTGCCAGCAGTGAAGGGACTAGCGGGGACACAGATACGCAGTATCTT. Its translation is CASSEGTSGDTDTQYL. The chain links TRBV2 to TRBJ2-3; TRBD2 matches 12 bases. Per germline, CDR1 SNHLY and CDR2 FYNNEI. The CDR3 sequence is 16 residues long. The ends lost 1 base at V and 2 bases at J; junction bases unmatched: 1.

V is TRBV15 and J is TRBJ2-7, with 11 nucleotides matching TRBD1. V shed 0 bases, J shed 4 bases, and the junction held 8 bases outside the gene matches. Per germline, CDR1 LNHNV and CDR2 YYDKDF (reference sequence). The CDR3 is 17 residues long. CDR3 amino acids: CATSREYLRDRGYEQYF. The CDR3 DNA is TGTGCCACCAGCAGAGAATATCTCCGGGACAGGGGGTACGAGCAGTACTTC. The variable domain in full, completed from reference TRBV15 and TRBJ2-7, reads DAMVIQNPRYQVTQFGKPVTLSCSQTLNHNVMYWYQQKSSQAPKLLFHYYDKDFNNEADTPDNFQSRRPNTSFCFLDIRSPGLGDTAMYLCATSREYLRDRGYEQYFGPGTRLTVT.

CDR3 nucleotide sequence: TGCGCCAGCACCTCCCAGGGGAACCTTGCAGAAAAACTGTTTTTT. Protein: CASTSQGNLAEKLFF. The rearrangement links TRBV5-1 to TRBJ1-4, with D tentatively TRBD1 (6 bases). The CDR3 spans 15 residues. CDR1 SGHRS and CDR2 YFSETQ come from the germline V gene. With 6 bases removed from V and 8 bases from J, the gap between germline ends came to 20 bases.

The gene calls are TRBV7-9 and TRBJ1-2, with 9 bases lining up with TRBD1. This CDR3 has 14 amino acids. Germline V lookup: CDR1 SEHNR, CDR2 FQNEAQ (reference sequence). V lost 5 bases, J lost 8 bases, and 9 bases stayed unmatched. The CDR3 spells CASSPTGGEGGYTF. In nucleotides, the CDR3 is TGTGCCAGCAGCCCAACAGGGGGCGAAGGAGGCTACACCTTC.

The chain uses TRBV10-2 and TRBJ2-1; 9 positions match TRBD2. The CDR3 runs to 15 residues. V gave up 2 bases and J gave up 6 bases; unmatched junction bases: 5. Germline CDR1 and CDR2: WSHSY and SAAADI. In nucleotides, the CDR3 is TGCGCCAGCAGTGAGGGCGGGAGGGCCCCCAATGAGCAGTTCTTC. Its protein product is CASSEGGRAPNEQFF.

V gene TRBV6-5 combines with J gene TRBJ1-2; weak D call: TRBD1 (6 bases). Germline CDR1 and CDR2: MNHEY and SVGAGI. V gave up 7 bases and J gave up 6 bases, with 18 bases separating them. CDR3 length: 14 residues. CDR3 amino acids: CASTNGGGLDGYTF. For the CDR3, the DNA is TGTGCCAGCACCAACGGGGGGGGGCTAGATGGCTACACCTTC.

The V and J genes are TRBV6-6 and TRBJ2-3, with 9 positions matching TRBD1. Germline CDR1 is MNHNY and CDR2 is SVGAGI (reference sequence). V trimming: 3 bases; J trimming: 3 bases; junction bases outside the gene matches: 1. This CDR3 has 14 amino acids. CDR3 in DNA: TGTGCCAGCAGTTATGGACAGGGGACAGATACGCAGTATTTT. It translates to CASSYGQGTDTQYF.

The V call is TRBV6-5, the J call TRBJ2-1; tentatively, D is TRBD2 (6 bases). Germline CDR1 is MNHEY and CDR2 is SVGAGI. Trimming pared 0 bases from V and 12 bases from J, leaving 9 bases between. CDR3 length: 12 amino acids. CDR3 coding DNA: TGTGCCAGCAGTTACTCCCGCGGGACGCAGTTCTTC. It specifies CASSYSRGTQFF.

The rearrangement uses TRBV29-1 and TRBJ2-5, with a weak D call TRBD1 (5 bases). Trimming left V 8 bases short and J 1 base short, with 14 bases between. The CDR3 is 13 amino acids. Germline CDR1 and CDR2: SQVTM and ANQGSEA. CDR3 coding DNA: TGCAGCTTAATGTCAGGGTCCCAAGAGACCCAGTACTTC. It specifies CSLMSGSQETQYF.

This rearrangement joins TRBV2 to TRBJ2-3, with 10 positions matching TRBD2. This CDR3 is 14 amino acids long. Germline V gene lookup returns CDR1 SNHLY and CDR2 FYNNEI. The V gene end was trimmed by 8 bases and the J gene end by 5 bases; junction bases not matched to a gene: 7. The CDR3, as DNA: TGTGCCAGCGGGTCTAGCGGGAGATTAGATACGCAGTATTTT. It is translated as CASGSSGRLDTQYF. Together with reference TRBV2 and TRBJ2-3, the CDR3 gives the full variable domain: EPEVTQTPSHQVTQMGQEVILRCVPISNHLYFYWYRQILGQKVEFLVSFYNNEISEKSEIFDDQFSVERPDGSNFTLKIRSTKLEDSAMYFCASGSSGRLDTQYFGPGTRLTVL.

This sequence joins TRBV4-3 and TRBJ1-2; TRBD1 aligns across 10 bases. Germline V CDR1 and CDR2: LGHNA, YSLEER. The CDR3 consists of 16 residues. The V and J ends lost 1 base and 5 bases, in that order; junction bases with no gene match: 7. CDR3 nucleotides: TGCGCCAGCAGCCAAGCCGCCGGGACAGGGGTGTATGGCTACACCTTC. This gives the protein CASSQAAGTGVYGYTF.

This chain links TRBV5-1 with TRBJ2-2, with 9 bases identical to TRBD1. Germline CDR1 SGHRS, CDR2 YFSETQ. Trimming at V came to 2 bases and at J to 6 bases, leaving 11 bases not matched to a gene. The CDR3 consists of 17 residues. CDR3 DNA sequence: TGCGCCAGCAGCTTCAGCACAGGGGGCAGGAGGGCCGGGGAGCTGTTTTTT. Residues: CASSFSTGGRRAGELFF.

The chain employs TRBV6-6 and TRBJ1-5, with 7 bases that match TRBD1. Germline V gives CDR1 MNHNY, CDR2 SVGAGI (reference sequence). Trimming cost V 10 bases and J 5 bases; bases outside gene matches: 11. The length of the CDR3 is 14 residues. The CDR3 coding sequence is TGTGCCACCCGACAGGGCCCTACGCATCAGCCCCAGCATTTT. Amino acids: CATRQGPTHQPQHF.

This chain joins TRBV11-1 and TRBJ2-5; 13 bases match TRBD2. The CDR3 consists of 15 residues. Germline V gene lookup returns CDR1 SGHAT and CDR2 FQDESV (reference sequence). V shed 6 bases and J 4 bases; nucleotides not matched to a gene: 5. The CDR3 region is CASSSGTSGVETQYF. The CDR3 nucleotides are TGTGCCAGCAGTTCCGGGACTAGCGGGGTAGAGACCCAGTACTTC.

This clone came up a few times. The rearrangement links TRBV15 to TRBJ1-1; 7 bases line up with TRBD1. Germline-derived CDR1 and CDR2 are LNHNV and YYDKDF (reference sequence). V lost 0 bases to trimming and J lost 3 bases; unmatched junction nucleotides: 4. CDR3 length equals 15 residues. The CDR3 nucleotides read TGTGCCACCAGCAGAGATCGGGACAGAGACACTGAAGCTTTCTTT. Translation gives CATSRDRDRDTEAFF. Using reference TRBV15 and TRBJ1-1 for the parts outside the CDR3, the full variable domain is DAMVIQNPRYQVTQFGKPVTLSCSQTLNHNVMYWYQQKSSQAPKLLFHYYDKDFNNEADTPDNFQSRRPNTSFCFLDIRSPGLGDTAMYLCATSRDRDRDTEAFFGQGTRLTVV.

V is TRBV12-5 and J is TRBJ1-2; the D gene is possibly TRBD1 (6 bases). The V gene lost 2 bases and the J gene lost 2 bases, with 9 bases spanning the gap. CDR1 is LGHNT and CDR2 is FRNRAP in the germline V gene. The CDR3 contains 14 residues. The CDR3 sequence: CASGLRTVNYGYTF. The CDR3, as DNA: TGTGCTAGTGGTTTGAGGACAGTCAACTATGGCTACACCTTC.

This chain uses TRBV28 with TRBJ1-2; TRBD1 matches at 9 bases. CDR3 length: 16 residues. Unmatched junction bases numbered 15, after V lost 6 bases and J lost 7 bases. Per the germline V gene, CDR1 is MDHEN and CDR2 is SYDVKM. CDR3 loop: CASSAGTGRLLSGYTF. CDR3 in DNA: TGTGCCAGCAGCGCCGGGACAGGGAGGTTGTTGAGTGGCTACACCTTC.

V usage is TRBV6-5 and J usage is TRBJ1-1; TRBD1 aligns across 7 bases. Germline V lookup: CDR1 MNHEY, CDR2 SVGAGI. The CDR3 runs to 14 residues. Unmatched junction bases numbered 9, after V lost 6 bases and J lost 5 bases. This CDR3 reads CASSKTGEVTEAFF. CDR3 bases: TGTGCCAGCAGCAAAACAGGGGAGGTGACTGAAGCTTTCTTT.

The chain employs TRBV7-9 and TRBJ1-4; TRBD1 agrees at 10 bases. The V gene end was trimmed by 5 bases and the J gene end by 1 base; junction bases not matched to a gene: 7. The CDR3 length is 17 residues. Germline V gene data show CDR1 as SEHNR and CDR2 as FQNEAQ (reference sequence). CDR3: CASSDPTGGLTNEKLFF. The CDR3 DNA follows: TGTGCCAGCAGCGATCCGACAGGGGGCTTAACTAATGAAAAACTGTTTTTT. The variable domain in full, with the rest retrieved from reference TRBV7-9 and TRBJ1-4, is DTGVSQNPRHKITKRGQNVTFRCDPISEHNRLYWYRQTLGQGPEFLTYFQNEAQLEKSRLLSDRFSAERPKGSFSTLEIQRTEQGDSAMYLCASSDPTGGLTNEKLFFGSGTQLSVL.

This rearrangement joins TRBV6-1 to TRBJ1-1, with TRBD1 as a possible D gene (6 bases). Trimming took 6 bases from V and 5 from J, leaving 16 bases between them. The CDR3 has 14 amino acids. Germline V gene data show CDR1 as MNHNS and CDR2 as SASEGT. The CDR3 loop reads CASSFSGARTEAFF. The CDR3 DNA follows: TGTGCCAGCAGCTTTTCAGGGGCGAGGACTGAAGCTTTCTTT.

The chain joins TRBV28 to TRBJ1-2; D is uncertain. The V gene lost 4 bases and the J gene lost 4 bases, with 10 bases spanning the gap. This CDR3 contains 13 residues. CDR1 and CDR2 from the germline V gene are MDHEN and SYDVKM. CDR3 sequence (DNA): TGTGCCAGCAGTTCCGGGGTCCCCTATGGCTACACCTTC. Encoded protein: CASSSGVPYGYTF.

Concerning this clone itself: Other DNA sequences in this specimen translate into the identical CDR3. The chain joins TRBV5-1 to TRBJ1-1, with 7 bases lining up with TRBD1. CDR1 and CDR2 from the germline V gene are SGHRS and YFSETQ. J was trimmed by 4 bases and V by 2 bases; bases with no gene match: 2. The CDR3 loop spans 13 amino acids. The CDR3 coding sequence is TGCGCCAGCAGCTTCCAGGGGGGCACTGAAGCTTTCTTT. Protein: CASSFQGGTEAFF. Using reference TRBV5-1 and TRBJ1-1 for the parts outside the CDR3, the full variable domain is KAGVTQTPRYLIKTRGQQVTLSCSPISGHRSVSWYQQTPGQGLQFLFEYFSETQRNKGNFPGRFSGRQFSNSRSEMNVSTLELGDSALYLCASSFQGGTEAFFGQGTRLTVV.

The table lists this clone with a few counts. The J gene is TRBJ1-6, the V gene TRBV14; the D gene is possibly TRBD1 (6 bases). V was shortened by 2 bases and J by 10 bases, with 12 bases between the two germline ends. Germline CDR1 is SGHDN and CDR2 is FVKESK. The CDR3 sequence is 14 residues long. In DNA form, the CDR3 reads TGTGCCAGCAGCCAATTGCAGGGGCCATCACCCCTCCACTTT. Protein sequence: CASSQLQGPSPLHF.

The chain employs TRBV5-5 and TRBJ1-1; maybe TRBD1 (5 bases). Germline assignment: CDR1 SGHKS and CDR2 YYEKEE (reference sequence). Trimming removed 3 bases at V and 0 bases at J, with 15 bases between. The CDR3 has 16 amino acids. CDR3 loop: CASSSPSGTVNTEAFF. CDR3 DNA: TGTGCCAGCAGCTCCCCCAGCGGGACGGTGAACACTGAAGCTTTCTTT.